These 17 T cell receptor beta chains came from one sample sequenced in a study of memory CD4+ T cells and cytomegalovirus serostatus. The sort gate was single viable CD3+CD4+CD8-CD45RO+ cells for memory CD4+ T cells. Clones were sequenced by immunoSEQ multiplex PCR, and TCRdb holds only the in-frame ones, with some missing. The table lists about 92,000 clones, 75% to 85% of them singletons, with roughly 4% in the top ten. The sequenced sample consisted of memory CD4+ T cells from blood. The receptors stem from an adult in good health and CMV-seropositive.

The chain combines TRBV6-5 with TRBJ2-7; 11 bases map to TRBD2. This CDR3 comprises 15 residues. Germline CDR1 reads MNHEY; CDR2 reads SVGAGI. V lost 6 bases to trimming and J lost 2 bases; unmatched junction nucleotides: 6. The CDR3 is CASRTIAGGTYEQYF. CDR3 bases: TGTGCCAGCAGAACGATAGCGGGAGGGACCTACGAGCAGTACTTC.

The CDR3 here is CASSPDYSRTDTQYF. CDR3 DNA: TGCGCCAGCAGCCCGGATTATAGCCGCACAGATACGCAGTATTTT. This chain links TRBV5-1 with TRBJ2-3, with D unclear. Germline V gene data show CDR1 as SGHRS and CDR2 as YFSETQ. This CDR3 spans 15 amino acids. Trimming removed 4 bases from V and 1 base from J, with 13 bases in between.

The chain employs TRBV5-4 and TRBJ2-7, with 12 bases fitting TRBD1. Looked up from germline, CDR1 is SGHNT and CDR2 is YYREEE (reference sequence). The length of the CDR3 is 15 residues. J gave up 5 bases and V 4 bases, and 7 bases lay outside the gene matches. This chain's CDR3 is CASSRGGQGANEQYF. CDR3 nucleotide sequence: TGTGCCAGCAGCCGGGGGGGACAGGGGGCGAACGAGCAGTACTTC. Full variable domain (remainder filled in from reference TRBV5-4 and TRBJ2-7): ETGVTQSPTHLIKTRGQQVTLRCSSQSGHNTVSWYQQALGQGPQFIFQYYREEENGRGNFPPRFSGLQFPNYSSELNVNALELDDSALYLCASSRGGQGANEQYFGPGTRLTVT.

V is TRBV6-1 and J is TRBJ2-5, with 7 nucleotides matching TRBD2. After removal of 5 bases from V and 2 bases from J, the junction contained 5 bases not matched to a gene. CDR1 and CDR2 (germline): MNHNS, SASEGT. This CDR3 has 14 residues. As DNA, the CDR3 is TGTGCCAGCAGTCCAAGCGGGACTCAAGAGACCCAGTACTTC. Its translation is CASSPSGTQETQYF.

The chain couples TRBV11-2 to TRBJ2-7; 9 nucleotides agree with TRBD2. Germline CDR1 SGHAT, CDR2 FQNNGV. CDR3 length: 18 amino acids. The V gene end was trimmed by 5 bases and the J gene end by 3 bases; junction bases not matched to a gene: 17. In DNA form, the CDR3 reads TGTGCCAGCAGCCCCCTAGGGAGGAGTAGCGGGAGAATCTACGAGCAGTACTTC. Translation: CASSPLGRSSGRIYEQYF.

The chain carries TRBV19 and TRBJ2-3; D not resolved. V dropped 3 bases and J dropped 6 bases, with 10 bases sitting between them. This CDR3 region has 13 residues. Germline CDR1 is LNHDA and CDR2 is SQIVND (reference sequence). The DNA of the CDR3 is TGTGCCAGTAGTATTAGGCTCTGGGATACGCAGTATTTT. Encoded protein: CASSIRLWDTQYF.

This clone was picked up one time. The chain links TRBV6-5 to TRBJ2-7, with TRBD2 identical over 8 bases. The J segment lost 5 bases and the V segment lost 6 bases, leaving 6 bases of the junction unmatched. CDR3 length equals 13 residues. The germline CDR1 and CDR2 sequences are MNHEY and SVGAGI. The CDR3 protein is CASRLGLANEQYF. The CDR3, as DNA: TGTGCCAGCAGACTCGGACTAGCCAACGAGCAGTACTTC.

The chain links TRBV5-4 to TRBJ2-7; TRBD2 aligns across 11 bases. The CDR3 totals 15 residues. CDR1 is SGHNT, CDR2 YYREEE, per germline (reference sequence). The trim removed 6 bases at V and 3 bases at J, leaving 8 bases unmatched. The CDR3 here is CASNRGGLADYEQYF. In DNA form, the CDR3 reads TGTGCCAGCAATCGTGGGGGACTAGCGGACTACGAGCAGTACTTC.

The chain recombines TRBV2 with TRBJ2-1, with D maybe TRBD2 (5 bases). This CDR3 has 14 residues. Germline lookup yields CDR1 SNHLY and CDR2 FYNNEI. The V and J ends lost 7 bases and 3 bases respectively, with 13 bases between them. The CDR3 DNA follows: TGTGCCAGCACCTCACACGGACTCTACAATGAGCAGTTCTTC. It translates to CASTSHGLYNEQFF. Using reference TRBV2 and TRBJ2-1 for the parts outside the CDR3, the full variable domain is EPEVTQTPSHQVTQMGQEVILRCVPISNHLYFYWYRQILGQKVEFLVSFYNNEISEKSEIFDDQFSVERPDGSNFTLKIRSTKLEDSAMYFCASTSHGLYNEQFFGPGTRLTVL.

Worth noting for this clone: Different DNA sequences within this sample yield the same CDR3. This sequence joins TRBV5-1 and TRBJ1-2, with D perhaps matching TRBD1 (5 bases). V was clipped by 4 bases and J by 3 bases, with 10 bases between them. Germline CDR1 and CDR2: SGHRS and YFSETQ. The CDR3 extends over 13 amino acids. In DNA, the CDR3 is TGCGCCAGCAGCGAGCAGGGCGACTATGGCTACACCTTC. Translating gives CASSEQGDYGYTF.

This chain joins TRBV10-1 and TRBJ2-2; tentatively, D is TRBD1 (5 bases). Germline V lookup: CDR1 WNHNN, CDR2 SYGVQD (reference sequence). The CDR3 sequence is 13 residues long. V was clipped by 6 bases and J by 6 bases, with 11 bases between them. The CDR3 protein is CASREQASGELFF. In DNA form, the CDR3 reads TGCGCCAGCAGAGAACAGGCGTCCGGGGAGCTGTTTTTT.

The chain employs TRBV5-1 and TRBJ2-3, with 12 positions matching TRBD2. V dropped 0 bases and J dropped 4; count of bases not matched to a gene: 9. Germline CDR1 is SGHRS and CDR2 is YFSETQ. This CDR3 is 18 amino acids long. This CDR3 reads CASSLAGLAGPGADTQYF. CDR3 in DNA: TGCGCCAGCAGCTTGGCCGGACTAGCGGGACCGGGTGCAGATACGCAGTATTTT.

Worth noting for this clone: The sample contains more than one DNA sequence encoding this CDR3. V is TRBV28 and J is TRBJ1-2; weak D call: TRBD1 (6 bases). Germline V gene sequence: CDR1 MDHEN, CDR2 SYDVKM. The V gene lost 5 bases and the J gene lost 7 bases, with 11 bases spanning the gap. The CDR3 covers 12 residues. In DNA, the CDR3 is TGTGCCAGCAGTGGGAGGGGGTTTGGCTACACCTTC. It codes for CASSGRGFGYTF.

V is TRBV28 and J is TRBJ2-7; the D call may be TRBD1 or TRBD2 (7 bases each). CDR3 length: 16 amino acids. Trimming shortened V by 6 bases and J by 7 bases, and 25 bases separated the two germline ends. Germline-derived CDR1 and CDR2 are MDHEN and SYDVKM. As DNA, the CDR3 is TGTGCCAGCAGCGCGACCCCCTCAGGGGGGGCCCATGAGCAGTACTTC. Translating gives CASSATPSGGAHEQYF. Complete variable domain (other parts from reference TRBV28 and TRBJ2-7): DVKVTQSSRYLVKRTGEKVFLECVQDMDHENMFWYRQDPGLGLRLIYFSYDVKMKEKGDIPEGYSVSREKKERFSLILESASTNQTSMYLCASSATPSGGAHEQYFGPGTRLTVT.

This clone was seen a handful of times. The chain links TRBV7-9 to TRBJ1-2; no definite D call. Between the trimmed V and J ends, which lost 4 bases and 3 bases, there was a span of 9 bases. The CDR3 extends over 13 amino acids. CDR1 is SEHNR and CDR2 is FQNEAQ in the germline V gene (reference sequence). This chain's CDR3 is CASSSRNDYGYTF. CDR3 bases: TGTGCCAGCAGCTCCCGTAACGACTATGGCTACACCTTC.

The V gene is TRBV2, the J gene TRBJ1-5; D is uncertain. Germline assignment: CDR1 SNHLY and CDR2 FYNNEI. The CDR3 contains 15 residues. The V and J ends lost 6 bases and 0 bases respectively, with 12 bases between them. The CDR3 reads CASRWFGDSNQPQHF. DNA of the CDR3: TGTGCCAGCAGGTGGTTCGGTGATAGCAATCAGCCCCAGCATTTT.

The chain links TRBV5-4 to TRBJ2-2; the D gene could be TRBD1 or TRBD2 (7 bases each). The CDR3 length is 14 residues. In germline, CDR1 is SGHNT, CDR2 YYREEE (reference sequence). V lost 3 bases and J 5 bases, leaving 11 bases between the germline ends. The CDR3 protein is CASSSQGGTGELFF. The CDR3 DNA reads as TGTGCCAGCAGCTCTCAGGGGGGGACCGGGGAGCTGTTTTTT. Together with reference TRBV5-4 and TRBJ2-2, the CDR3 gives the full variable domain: ETGVTQSPTHLIKTRGQQVTLRCSSQSGHNTVSWYQQALGQGPQFIFQYYREEENGRGNFPPRFSGLQFPNYSSELNVNALELDDSALYLCASSSQGGTGELFFGEGSRLTVL.